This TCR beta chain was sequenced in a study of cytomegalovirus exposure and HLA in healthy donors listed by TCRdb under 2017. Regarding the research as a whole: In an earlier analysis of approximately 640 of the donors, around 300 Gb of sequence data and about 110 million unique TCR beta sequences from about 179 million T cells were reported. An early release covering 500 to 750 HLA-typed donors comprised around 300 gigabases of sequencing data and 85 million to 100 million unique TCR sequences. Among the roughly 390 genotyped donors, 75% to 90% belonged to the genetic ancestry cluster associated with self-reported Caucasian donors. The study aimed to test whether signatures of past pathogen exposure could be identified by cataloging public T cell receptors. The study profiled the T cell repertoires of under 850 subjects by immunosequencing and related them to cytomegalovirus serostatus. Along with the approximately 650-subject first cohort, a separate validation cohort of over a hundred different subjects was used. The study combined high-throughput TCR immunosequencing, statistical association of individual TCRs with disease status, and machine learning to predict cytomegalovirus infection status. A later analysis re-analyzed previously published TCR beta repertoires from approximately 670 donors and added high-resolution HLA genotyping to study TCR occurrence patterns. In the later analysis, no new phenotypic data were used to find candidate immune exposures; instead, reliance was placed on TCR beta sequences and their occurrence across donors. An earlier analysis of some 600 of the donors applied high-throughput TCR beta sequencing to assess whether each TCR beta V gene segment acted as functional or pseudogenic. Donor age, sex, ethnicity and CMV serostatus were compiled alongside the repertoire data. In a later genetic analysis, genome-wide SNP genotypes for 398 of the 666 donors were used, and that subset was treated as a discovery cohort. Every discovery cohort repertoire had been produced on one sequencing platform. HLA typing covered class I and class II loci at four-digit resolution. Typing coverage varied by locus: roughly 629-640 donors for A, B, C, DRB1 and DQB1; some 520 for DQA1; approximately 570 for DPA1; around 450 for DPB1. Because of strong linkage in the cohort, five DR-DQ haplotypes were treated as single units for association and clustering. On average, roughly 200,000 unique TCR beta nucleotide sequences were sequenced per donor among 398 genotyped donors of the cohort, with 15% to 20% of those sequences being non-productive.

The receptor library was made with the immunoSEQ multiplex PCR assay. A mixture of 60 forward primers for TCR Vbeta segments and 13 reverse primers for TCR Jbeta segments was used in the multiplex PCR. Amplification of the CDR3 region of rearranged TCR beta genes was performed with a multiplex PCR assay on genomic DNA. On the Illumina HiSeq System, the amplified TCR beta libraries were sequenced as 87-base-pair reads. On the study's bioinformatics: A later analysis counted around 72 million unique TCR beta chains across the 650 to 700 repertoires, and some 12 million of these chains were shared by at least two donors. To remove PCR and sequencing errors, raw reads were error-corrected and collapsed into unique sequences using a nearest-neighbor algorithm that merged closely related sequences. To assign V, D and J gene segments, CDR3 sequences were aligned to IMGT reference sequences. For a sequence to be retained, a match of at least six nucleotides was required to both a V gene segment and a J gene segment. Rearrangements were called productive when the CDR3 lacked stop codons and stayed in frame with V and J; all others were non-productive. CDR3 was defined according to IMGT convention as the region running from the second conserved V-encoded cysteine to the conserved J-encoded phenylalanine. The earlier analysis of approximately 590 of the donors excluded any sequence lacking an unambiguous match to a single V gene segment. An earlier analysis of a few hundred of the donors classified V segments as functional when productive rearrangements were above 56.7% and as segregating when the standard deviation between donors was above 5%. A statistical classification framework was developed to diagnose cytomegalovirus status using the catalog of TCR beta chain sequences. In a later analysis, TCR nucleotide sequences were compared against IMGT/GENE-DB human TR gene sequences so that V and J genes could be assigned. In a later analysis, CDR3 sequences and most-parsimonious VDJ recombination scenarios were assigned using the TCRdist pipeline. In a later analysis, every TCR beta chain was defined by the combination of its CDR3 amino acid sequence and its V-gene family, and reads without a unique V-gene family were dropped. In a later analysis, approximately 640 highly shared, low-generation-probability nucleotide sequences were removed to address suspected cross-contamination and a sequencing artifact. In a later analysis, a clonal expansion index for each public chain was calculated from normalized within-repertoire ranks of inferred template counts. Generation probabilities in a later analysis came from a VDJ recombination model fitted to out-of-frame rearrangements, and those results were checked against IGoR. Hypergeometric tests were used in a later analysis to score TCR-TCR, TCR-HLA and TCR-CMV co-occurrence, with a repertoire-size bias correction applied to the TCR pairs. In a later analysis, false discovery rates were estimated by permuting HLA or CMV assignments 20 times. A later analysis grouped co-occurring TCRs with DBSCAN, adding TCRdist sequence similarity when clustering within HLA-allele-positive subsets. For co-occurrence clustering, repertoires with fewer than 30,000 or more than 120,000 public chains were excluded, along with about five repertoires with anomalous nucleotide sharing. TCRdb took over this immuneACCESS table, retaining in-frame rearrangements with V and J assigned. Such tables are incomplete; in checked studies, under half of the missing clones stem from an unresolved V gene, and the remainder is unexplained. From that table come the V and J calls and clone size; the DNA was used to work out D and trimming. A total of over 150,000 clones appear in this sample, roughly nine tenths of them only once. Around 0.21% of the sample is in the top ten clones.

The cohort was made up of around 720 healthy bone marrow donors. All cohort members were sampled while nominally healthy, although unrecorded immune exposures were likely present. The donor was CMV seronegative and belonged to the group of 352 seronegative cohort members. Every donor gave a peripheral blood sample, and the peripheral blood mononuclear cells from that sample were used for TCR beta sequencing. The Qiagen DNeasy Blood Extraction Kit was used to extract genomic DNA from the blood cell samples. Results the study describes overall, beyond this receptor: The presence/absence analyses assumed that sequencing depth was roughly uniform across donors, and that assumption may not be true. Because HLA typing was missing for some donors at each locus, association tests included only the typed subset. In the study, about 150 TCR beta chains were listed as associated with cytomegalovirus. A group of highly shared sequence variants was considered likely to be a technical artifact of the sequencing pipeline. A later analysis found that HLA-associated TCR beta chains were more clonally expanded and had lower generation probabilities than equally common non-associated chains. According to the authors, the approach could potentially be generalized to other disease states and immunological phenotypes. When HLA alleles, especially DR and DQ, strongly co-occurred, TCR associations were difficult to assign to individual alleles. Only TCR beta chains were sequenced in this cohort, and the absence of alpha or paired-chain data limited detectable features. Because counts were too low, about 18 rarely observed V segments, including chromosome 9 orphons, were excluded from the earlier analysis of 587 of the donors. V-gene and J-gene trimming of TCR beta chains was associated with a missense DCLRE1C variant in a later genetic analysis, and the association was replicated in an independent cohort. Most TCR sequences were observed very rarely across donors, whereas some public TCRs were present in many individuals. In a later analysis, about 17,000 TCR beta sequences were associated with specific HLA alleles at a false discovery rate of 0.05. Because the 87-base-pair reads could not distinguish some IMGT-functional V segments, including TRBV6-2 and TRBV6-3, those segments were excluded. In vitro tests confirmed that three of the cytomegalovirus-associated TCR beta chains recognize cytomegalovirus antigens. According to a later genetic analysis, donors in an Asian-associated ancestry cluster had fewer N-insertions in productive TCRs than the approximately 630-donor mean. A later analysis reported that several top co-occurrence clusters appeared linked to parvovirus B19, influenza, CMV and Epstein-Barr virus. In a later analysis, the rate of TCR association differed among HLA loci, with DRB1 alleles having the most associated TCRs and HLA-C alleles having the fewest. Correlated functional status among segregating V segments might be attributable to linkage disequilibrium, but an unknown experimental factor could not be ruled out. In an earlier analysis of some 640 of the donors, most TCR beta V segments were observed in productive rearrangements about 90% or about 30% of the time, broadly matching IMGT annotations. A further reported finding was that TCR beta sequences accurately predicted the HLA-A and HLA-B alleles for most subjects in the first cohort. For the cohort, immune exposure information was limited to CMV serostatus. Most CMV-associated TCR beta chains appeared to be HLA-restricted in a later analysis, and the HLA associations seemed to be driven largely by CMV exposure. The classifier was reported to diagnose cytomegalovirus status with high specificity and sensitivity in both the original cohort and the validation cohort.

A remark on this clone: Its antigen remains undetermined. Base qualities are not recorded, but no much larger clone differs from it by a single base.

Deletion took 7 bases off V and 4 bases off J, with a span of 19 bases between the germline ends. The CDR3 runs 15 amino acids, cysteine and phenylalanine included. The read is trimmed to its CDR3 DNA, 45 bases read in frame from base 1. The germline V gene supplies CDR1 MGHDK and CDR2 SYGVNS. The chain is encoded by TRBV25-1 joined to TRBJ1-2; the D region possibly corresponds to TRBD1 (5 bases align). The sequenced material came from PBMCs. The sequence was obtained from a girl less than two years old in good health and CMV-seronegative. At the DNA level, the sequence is TGTGCCAGCAACCAGGGTGAGGCTGGTCTCTATGGCTACACCTTC. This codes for CASNQGEAGLYGYTF.